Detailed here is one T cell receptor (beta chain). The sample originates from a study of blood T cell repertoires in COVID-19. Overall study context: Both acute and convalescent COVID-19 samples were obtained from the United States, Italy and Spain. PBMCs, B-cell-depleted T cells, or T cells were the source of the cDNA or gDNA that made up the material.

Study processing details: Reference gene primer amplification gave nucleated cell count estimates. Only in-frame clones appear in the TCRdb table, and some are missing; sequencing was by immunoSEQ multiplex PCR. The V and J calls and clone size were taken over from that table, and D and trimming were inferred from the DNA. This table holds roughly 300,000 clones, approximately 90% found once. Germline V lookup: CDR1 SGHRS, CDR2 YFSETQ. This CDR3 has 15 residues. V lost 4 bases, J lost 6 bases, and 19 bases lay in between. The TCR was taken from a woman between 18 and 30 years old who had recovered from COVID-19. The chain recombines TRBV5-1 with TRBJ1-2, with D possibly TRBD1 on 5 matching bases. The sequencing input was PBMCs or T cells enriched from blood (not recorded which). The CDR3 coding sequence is TGCGCCAGCAGCCCGGGTGGAACAGGAGCCAATGGCTACACCTTC. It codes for CASSPGGTGANGYTF. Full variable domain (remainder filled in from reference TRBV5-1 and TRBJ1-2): KAGVTQTPRYLIKTRGQQVTLSCSPISGHRSVSWYQQTPGQGLQFLFEYFSETQRNKGNFPGRFSGRQFSNSRSEMNVSTLELGDSALYLCASSPGGTGANGYTFGSGTRLTVV.